These 3 T cell receptor beta chains originate from one sample sequenced in a study of cytomegalovirus exposure and HLA in healthy donors. The PCR had 60 Vbeta and 13 Jbeta primers. Clones were read by immunoSEQ multiplex PCR, and TCRdb kept only the in-frame ones, dropping some. The data show 100,000 to 150,000 clones, with 74% seen just once and about 4% held by the top ten. The source material was PBMCs. The receptors shown here come from a woman aged 45 to 65 in good health and CMV-seropositive.

V is TRBV10-1 and J is TRBJ2-7; D remains unclear. The CDR3 contains 16 residues. Germline-derived CDR1 and CDR2 are WNHNN and SYGVQD (reference sequence). Trimming removed 3 bases from V and 0 bases from J, with 15 bases in between. The CDR3 sequence: CASSDPPKQYSYEQYF. In nucleotides, the CDR3 is TGCGCCAGCAGTGACCCCCCTAAACAGTACTCCTACGAGCAGTACTTC.

The genes are TRBV6-5 and TRBJ1-1, with 9 bases aligning to TRBD1. There are 16 residues in the CDR3. V dropped 3 bases and J dropped 4; count of bases not matched to a gene: 9. Germline CDR1 is MNHEY and CDR2 is SVGAGI. CDR3 in DNA: TGTGCCAGCAGTTATACCGGGACAGGGTTCGTCACTGAAGCTTTCTTT. It is translated as CASSYTGTGFVTEAFF.

The V gene is TRBV4-2, the J gene TRBJ2-3; D is unresolved. V dropped 2 bases and J dropped 8 bases, with 8 bases sitting between them. CDR1 LGHNA and CDR2 YNFKEQ come from the germline V gene. There are 12 residues in the CDR3. CDR3 residues: CASSQNLGTQYF. In DNA form, the CDR3 reads TGTGCCAGCAGCCAAAACCTCGGTACGCAGTATTTT.